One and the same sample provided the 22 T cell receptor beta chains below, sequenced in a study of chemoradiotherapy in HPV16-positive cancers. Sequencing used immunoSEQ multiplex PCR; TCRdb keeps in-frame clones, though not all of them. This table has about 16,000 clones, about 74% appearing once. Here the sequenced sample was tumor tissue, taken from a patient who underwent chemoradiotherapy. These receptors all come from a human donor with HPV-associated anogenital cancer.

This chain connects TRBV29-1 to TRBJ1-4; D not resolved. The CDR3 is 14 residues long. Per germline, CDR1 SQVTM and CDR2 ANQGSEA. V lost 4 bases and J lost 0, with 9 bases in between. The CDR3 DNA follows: TGCAGCGTTGCCGAAGCTGCAACTAATGAAAAACTGTTTTTT. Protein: CSVAEAATNEKLFF.

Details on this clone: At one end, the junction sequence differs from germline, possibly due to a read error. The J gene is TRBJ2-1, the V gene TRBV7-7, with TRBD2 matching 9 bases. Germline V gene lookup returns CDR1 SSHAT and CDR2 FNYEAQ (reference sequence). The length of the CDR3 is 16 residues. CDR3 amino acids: CASSLGGSGSHNEQFF. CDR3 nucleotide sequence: TGTGCTAGCAGCTTAGGGGGTAGCGGGAGTCACAATGAGCAGTTCTTC.

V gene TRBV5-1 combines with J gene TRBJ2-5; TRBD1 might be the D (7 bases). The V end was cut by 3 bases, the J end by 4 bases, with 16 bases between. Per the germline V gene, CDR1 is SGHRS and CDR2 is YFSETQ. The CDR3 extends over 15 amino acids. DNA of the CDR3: TGCGCCAGCAGCTCTAACTCAGGGGGAGGAGAGACCCAGTACTTC. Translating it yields CASSSNSGGGETQYF.

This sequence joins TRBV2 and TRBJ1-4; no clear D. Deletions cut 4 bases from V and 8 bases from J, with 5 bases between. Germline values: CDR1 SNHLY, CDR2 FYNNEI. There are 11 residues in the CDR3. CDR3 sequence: CASSVREKLFF. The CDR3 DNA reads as TGTGCCAGCAGTGTAAGAGAAAAACTGTTTTTT.

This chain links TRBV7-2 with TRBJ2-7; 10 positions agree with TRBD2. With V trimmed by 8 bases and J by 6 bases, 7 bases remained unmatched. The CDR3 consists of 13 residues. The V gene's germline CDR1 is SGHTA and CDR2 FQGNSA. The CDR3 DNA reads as TGTGCCAGCCGCTCTAGCGGGAGTGGCGAGCAGTACTTC. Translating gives CASRSSGSGEQYF.

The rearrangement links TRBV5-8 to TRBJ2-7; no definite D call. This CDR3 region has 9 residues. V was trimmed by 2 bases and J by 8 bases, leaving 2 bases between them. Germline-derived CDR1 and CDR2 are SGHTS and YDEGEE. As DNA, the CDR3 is TGTGCCAGCAGCTTCAAGCAGTACTTC. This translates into CASSFKQYF.

CDR3 DNA sequence: TGTGCCAGTAGTAGGTTGGTAACGGGCGGGACTAACACCGGGGAGCTGTTTTTT. It translates to CASSRLVTGGTNTGELFF. The chain has TRBV19 and TRBJ2-2, with D perhaps matching TRBD2 (6 bases). V lost 4 bases and J lost 2, with 20 bases in between. Germline V CDR1 and CDR2: LNHDA, SQIVND (reference sequence). The CDR3 has 18 residues.

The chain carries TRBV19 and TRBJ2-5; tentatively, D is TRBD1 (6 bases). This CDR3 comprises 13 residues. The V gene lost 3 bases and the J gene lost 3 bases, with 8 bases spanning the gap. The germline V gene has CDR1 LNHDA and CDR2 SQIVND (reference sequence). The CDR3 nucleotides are TGTGCCAGTAGTATCAACAGGGAAGAGACCCAGTACTTC. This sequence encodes CASSINREETQYF.

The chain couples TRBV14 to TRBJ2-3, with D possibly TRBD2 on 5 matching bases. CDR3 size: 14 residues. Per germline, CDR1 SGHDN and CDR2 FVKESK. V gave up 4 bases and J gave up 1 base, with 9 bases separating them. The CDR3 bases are TGTGCCAGCAGCCTACGGGGAGGCACAGATACGCAGTATTTT. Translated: CASSLRGGTDTQYF.

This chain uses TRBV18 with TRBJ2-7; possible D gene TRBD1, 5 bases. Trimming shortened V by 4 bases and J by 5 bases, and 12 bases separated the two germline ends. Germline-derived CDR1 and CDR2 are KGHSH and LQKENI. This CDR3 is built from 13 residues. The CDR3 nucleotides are TGTGCCAGCTCACAGGGGATTAAGGACGAGCAGTACTTC. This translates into CASSQGIKDEQYF.

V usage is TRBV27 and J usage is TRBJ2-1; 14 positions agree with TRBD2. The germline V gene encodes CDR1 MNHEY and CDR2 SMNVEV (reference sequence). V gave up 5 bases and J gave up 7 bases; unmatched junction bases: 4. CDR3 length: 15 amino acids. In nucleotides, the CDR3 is TGTGCCAGCAGTCAACGGACTAGCGGGGGGAATGAGCAGTTCTTC. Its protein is CASSQRTSGGNEQFF.

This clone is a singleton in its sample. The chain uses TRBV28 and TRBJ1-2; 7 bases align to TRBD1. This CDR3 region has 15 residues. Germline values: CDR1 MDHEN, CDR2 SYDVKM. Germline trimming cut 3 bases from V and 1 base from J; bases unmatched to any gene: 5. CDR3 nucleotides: TGTGCCAGCAGTTTTTCAGGGGGAGTTAACTATGGCTACACCTTC. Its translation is CASSFSGGVNYGYTF.

CDR3 in amino acids: CASSPGQGYEQYF. The CDR3 region has the DNA TGTGCCAGCAGCCCGGGACAGGGCTACGAGCAGTACTTC. The chain recombines TRBV27 with TRBJ2-7, with 9 bases that match TRBD1. This CDR3 comprises 13 residues. Trimming took 6 bases from V and 3 from J; bases not matched to a gene: 3. Germline-derived CDR1 and CDR2 are MNHEY and SMNVEV (reference sequence).

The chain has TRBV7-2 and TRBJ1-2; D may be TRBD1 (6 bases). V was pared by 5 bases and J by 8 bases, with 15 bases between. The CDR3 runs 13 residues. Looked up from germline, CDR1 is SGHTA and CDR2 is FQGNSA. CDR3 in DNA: TGTGCCAGCAGCGTGGACAGCCACGGGGGCTACACCTTC. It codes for CASSVDSHGGYTF.

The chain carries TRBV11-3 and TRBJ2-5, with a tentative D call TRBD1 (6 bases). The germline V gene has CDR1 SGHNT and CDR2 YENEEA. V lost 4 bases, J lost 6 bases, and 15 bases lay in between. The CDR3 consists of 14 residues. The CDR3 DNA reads TGTGCCAGCAGCTCGACACAGGACAGACAGACCCAGTACTTC. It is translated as CASSSTQDRQTQYF.

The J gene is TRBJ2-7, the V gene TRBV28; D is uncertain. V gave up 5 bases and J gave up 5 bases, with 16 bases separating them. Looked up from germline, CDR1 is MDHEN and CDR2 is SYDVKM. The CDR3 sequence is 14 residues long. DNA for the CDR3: TGTGCCAGCAGTCCCAGCTTTATGGGGAACGAGCAGTACTTC. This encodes CASSPSFMGNEQYF.

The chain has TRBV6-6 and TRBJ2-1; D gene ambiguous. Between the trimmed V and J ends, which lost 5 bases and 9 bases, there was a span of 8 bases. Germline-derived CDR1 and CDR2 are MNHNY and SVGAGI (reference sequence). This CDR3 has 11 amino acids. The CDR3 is CASSRFGEQFF. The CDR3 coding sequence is TGTGCCAGCAGTCGATTTGGTGAGCAGTTCTTC.

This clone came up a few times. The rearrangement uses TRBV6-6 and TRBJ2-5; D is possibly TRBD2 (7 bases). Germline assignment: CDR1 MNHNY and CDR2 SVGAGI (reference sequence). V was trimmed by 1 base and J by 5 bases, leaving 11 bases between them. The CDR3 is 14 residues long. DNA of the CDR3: TGTGCCAGCAGTTACTGGGGGGGCAAGGAGACCCAGTACTTC. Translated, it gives CASSYWGGKETQYF.

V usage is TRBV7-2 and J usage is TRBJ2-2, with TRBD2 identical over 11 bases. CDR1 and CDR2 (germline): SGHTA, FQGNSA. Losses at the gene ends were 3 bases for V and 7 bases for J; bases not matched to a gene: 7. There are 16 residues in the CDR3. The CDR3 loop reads CASSFLSGRAGGELFF. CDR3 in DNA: TGTGCCAGCAGCTTCCTTAGCGGGAGGGCCGGCGGGGAGCTGTTTTTT.

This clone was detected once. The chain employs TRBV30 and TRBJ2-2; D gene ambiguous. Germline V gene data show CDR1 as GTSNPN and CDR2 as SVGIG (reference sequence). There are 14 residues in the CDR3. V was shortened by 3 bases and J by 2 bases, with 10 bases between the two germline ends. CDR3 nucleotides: TGTGCCTGGAGCATAGGGCTAAACACCGGGGAGCTGTTTTTT. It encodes CAWSIGLNTGELFF.

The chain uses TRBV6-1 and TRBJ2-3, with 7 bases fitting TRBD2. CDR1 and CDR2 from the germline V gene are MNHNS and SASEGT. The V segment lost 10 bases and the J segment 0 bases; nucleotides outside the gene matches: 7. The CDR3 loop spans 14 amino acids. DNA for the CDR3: TGTGCCACCTTACTAGCGTTTAGCACAGATACGCAGTATTTT. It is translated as CATLLAFSTDTQYF.

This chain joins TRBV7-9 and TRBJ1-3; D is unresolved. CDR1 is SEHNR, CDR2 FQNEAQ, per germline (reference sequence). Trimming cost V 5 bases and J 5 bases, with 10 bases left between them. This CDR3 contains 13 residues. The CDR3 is CASSLRRRNTIYF. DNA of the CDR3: TGTGCCAGCAGCCTACGCCGTCGAAACACCATATATTTT. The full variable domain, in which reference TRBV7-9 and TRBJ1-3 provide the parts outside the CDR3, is DTGVSQNPRHKITKRGQNVTFRCDPISEHNRLYWYRQTLGQGPEFLTYFQNEAQLEKSRLLSDRFSAERPKGSFSTLEIQRTEQGDSAMYLCASSLRRRNTIYFGEGSWLTVV.